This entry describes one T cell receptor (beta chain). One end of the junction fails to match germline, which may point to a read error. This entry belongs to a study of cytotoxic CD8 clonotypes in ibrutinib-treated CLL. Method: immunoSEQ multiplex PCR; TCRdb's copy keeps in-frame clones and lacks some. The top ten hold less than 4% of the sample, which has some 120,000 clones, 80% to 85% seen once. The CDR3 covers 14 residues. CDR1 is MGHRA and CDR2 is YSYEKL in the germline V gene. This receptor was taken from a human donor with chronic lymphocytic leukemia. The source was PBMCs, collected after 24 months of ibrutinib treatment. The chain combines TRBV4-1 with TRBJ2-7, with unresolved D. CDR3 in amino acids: CASSQGWFSNEQYF. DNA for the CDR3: TGCGCCAGCAGCCAAGGCTGGTTCTCCAACGAGCAGTACTTC.